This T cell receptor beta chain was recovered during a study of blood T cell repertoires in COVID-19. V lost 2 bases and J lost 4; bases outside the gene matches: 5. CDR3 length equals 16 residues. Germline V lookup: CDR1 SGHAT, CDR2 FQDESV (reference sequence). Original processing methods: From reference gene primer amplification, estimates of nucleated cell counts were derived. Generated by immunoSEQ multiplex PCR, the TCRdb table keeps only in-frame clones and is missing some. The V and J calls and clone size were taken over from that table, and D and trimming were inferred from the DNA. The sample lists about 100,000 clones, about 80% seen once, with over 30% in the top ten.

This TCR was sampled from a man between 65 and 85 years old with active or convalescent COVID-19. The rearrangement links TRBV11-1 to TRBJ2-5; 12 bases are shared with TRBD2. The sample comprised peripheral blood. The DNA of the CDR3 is TGTGCCAGCAGCTTATACCTAGCGGGAGGGCGAGAGACCCAGTACTTC. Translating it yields CASSLYLAGGRETQYF. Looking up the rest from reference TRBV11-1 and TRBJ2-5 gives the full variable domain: EAEVAQSPRYKITEKSQAVAFWCDPISGHATLYWYRQILGQGPELLVQFQDESVVDDSQLPKDRFSAERLKGVDSTLKIQPAELGDSAMYLCASSLYLAGGRETQYFGPGTRLLVL.